This passage covers 22 T cell receptor beta chains from one sample sequenced in a study of T cell clonality in common variable immunodeficiency. Only in-frame clones appear in the TCRdb table, and some are missing; sequencing was by immunoSEQ multiplex PCR. In total the sample includes about 52,000 clones, none of them seen once. Sequenced input: peripheral blood mononuclear cells. Receptors originate from a person aged 18 to 75 in good health.

This clone appeared many times. The sequenced fragment ends 3 residues before the CDR3 boundary, so the rest is inferred from the germline J gene. This chain links TRBV5-1 with TRBJ2-2, with D uncertain. V was shortened by 0 bases and J by 2 bases, with 5 bases between the two germline ends. The V gene's germline CDR1 is SGHRS and CDR2 YFSETQ. The CDR3 is made up of 14 amino acids. The CDR3 sequence is CASSLDSNTGELFF. CDR3 DNA (partial): TGCGCCAGCAGCTTGGACAGTAACACCGGGGAG.

This clone appeared many times. The read finishes 3 residues shy of the CDR3 end, and the germline J gene is used to complete it. V usage is TRBV29-1 and J usage is TRBJ1-1; the D is unclear. Between the trimmed V and J ends, which lost 4 bases and 6 bases, there was a span of 12 bases. Looked up from germline, CDR1 is SQVTM and CDR2 is ANQGSEA. The CDR3 totals 12 residues. CDR3 DNA, as far as it was read: TGCAGCGTTGCCAAGGAGACACCTGAA. It yields the protein CSVAKETPE. The CDR3 reads in full as CSVAKETPEAFF.

This clone was picked up many times. An end of the junction does not agree with germline; a read error may underlie this. The CDR3 is cut off 3 residues early in the read; its end comes from the germline J gene. V is TRBV4-2 and J is TRBJ2-7; the match to TRBD1 covers 9 bases. The CDR3 sequence is 16 residues long. Germline V lookup: CDR1 LGHNA, CDR2 YNFKEQ. The DNA read from the CDR3 is TGCGCCAGCAGCCAAGATTTCCCGGGACAGGGTGACGAG. It is translated as CASSQDFPGQGDE. The full CDR3 reads CASSQDFPGQGDEQYF.

Turning to this clone: The sequenced fragment ends 3 residues before the CDR3 boundary, so the rest is inferred from the germline J gene. This chain joins TRBV5-4 and TRBJ2-7; D uncertain. Trimming pared 5 bases from V and 6 bases from J, leaving 15 bases between. This CDR3 contains 13 residues. The germline V gene has CDR1 SGHNT and CDR2 YYREEE (reference sequence). The CDR3 loop reads CASSTPTETEQYF. The DNA read from the CDR3 is TGTGCCAGCAGTACTCCTACAGAAACCGAG.

About this clone itself: The read finishes 3 residues shy of the CDR3 end, and the germline J gene is used to complete it. V gene TRBV20-1 combines with J gene TRBJ1-1; a weak D match, TRBD1 (5 bases). The CDR3 totals 13 residues. CDR1 and CDR2 from the germline V gene are DFQATT and SNEGSKA (reference sequence). The sequenced part of the CDR3 DNA is TGCAGTGCTAGAGAGGGAGGGGAGAAGGGA. Its protein is CSAREGGEKG. The CDR3 as a whole reads CSAREGGEKGAFF.

This clone was recorded many times. The CDR3 goes on 3 residues after the read ends, and that part is filled in from the germline J gene. The chain recombines TRBV12-5 with TRBJ2-7, with D possibly TRBD1 on 6 matching bases. V lost 2 bases and J lost 3, with 20 bases in between. CDR1 and CDR2 from the germline V gene are LGHNT and FRNRAP. This CDR3 comprises 17 residues. CDR3 loop: CASGLTPNWTASYEQYF. The CDR3 bases that were read are TGTGCTAGTGGTTTGACACCTAATTGGACAGCGAGCTACGAG.

In its sample, this clone was seen a few times. Read sequence stops 3 residues before the CDR3 end, and the germline J gene provides the missing end. The gene calls are TRBV7-9 and TRBJ1-1; 7 bases fit TRBD1. CDR1 is SEHNR, CDR2 FQNEAQ, per germline (reference sequence). There are 13 residues in the CDR3. The DNA read from the CDR3 is TGTGCCGGCCAGGGGGGCTCTGGTGTCGAA. This codes for CAGQGGSGVE. The whole CDR3 protein reads CAGQGGSGVEAFF. The full variable domain, its missing parts supplied by reference TRBV7-9 and TRBJ1-1, is DTGVSQNPRHKITKRGQNVTFRCDPISEHNRLYWYRQTLGQGPEFLTYFQNEAQLEKSRLLSDRFSAERPKGSFSTLEIQRTEQGDSAMYLCAGQGGSGVEAFFGQGTRLTVV.

This clone was counted ten times or more. The CDR3 goes on 3 residues after the read ends, and that part is filled in from the germline J gene. V usage is TRBV5-8 and J usage is TRBJ2-1, with 7 positions matching TRBD1. Trimming removed 5 bases from V and 9 bases from J; junction bases left unmatched: 8. Germline CDR1 SGHTS, CDR2 YDEGEE. The CDR3 runs to 13 residues. The sequenced part of the CDR3 DNA is TGTGCCAGCAGGGCCAGGGGGTCGGCTGAG. Encoded protein: CASRARGSAE. Given in full, the CDR3 is CASRARGSAEQFF. Full variable domain (rest looked up from reference TRBV5-8 and TRBJ2-1): EAGVTQSPTHLIKTRGQQATLRCSPISGHTSVYWYQQALGLGLQFLLWYDEGEERNRGNFPPRFSGRQFPNYSSELNVNALELEDSALYLCASRARGSAEQFFGPGTRLTVL.

The part of the CDR3 DNA that was read is TGCGCCAGCAGTGGGGGGCATACGAACACTGAA. As protein: CASSGGHTNTE. The whole CDR3 sequence reads CASSGGHTNTEAFF. J is TRBJ1-1 and V is TRBV10-2; tentative D call: TRBD1 (6 bases). With the read ending 3 residues before the CDR3 end, the germline J gene is used to fill in that end. V was pared by 4 bases and J by 1 base, with 10 bases between. CDR3 length: 14 residues. Germline V CDR1 and CDR2: WSHSY, SAAADI.

Ten or more counts support this clone. The CDR3 is cut off 3 residues early in the read; its end comes from the germline J gene. This rearrangement joins TRBV19 to TRBJ2-1; no clear D gene. This CDR3 is 17 amino acids long. Germline-derived CDR1 and CDR2 are LNHDA and SQIVND (reference sequence). V lost 6 bases to trimming and J lost 0 bases, with 18 bases between them. This CDR3 reads CASRVSLDPSSYNEQFF. The sequenced part of the CDR3 DNA is TGTGCCAGTAGAGTCTCCCTCGACCCTAGCTCCTACAATGAG. The entire variable domain, with the rest obtained from reference TRBV19 and TRBJ2-1, is as follows: DGGITQSPKYLFRKEGQNVTLSCEQNLNHDAMYWYRQDPGQGLRLIYYSQIVNDFQKGDIAEGYSVSREKKESFPLTVTSAQKNPTAFYLCASRVSLDPSSYNEQFFGPGTRLTVL.

The sample holds many counts of this clone. The read stops 3 residues short of the end of the CDR3; the missing end is completed from the germline J gene. The chain employs TRBV19 and TRBJ1-4; D is possibly TRBD1 (6 bases). This CDR3 spans 13 amino acids. Per the germline V gene, CDR1 is LNHDA and CDR2 is SQIVND (reference sequence). The CDR3 is CASSSTQGEKLFF. The sequenced part of the CDR3 DNA is TGTGCCAGTAGCAGTACACAGGGAGAGAAA. Combining the CDR3 with reference TRBV19 and TRBJ1-4 gives the whole variable domain DGGITQSPKYLFRKEGQNVTLSCEQNLNHDAMYWYRQDPGQGLRLIYYSQIVNDFQKGDIAEGYSVSREKKESFPLTVTSAQKNPTAFYLCASSSTQGEKLFFGSGTQLSVL.

This clone occurred many times. The read ends 3 residues early relative to the CDR3; the germline J gene fills the gap. The rearrangement uses TRBV7-2 and TRBJ2-7, with a tentative D call TRBD2 (5 bases). Germline assignment: CDR1 SGHTA and CDR2 FQGNSA. The germline V and J ends were trimmed by 5 bases and 3 bases, with 8 bases remaining between them. The CDR3 extends over 12 amino acids. CDR3 protein: CASSATSYEQYF. The part of the CDR3 DNA that was read is TGTGCCAGCAGCGCAACTAGCTACGAG.

This clone has only a few counts. The read comes to an end 3 residues before the CDR3 does, leaving the germline J gene to fill in the end. The V gene is TRBV6-2 or TRBV6-3, the J gene TRBJ1-1, with D possibly TRBD1 on 6 matching bases. This CDR3 is built from 16 residues. The germline V gene has CDR1 MNHEY and CDR2 SVGEGT. V was clipped by 0 bases and J by 3 bases, with 14 bases between them. Incomplete CDR3 DNA: TGTGCCAGCAGTTACTCGACCAGGGGAGGGGACACTGAA. Amino acid sequence: CASSYSTRGGDTE. The CDR3 in its entirety is CASSYSTRGGDTEAFF.

At least ten counts were recorded for this clone. Read data end 3 residues before the CDR3 end; the end is taken from the germline J gene. The gene calls are TRBV20-1 and TRBJ2-3, with TRBD2 identical over 14 bases. V was pared by 6 bases and J by 6 bases, with 11 bases of the junction left unmatched. The CDR3 spans 16 residues. Per the germline V gene, CDR1 is DFQATT and CDR2 is SNEGSKA (reference sequence). CDR3 sequence: CSASPGLAGGWDTQYF. The sequenced part of the CDR3 DNA is TGCAGTGCCTCACCCGGACTAGCGGGGGGATGGGATACG.

To note about this clone: The DNA ends 3 residues before the CDR3 does, and the rest of the CDR3 is filled in from the germline J gene. V usage is TRBV19 and J usage is TRBJ2-7; 9 nucleotides align to TRBD1. V lost 8 bases and J lost 6; bases outside the gene matches: 14. This CDR3 contains 15 residues. Germline V gene data show CDR1 as LNHDA and CDR2 as SQIVND (reference sequence). CDR3 DNA (partial): TGTGCCAGTCGACGAACGGGGACAGGGCTCCGCGAG. Translating gives CASRRTGTGLRE. The full CDR3 is CASRRTGTGLREQYF.

This clone was detected ten times or more. The sequenced fragment ends 3 residues before the CDR3 boundary, so the rest is inferred from the germline J gene. V is TRBV7-9 and J is TRBJ1-4; D remains unclear. Germline V gene sequence: CDR1 SEHNR, CDR2 FQNEAQ (reference sequence). CDR3 length equals 14 residues. V lost 1 base, J lost 7 bases, and 10 bases lay in between. The sequenced CDR3 bases are TGTGCCAGCAGCTTAGGGGCGGGCAGTGAAAAA. It translates to CASSLGAGSEK. The CDR3 as a whole reads CASSLGAGSEKLFF.

This clone was counted many times. The CDR3 protein is CASSQRTDYNSPLHF. The DNA read from the CDR3 is TGCGCCAGCAGCCAAAGGACAGACTATAATTCACCC. V gene TRBV4-1 combines with J gene TRBJ1-6, with a weak D call TRBD1 (6 bases). Read coverage stops 3 residues before the CDR3 terminus; the germline J gene supplies the remainder. Germline V gives CDR1 MGHRA, CDR2 YSYEKL. The CDR3 loop spans 15 amino acids. The V gene lost 2 bases and the J gene lost 3 bases, with 8 bases spanning the gap.

On this clone: Read coverage stops 3 residues before the CDR3 terminus; the germline J gene supplies the remainder. This chain connects TRBV7-6 to TRBJ1-4; maybe TRBD1 (5 bases). Germline-derived CDR1 and CDR2 are SGHVS and FNYEAQ. This CDR3 has 16 amino acids. CDR3 sequence reads: CASSLGLIAGANVLFF. CDR3 DNA (partial): TGTGCCAGCAGCTTAGGTCTAATCGCTGGGGCCAACGTA.

In regard to this clone: The read stops 3 residues short of the end of the CDR3; the missing end is completed from the germline J gene. V is TRBV11-3 and J is TRBJ2-7; TRBD2 might be the D (5 bases). Trimming shortened V by 4 bases and J by 4 bases, and 5 bases separated the two germline ends. The length of the CDR3 is 11 residues. Germline assignment: CDR1 SGHNT and CDR2 YENEEA. The CDR3 loop is CASSSGYEQYF. The covered CDR3 bases are TGTGCCAGCAGCTCGGGGTACGAG.

Points on this clone: The observed sequence ends 3 residues before the CDR3 terminus, with the missing tail filled in from the germline J gene. This chain links TRBV6-2 or TRBV6-3 with TRBJ2-7; no clear D gene. This CDR3 comprises 15 residues. Trimming removed 5 bases from V and 3 bases from J, with 17 bases in between. Germline V lookup: CDR1 MNHEY, CDR2 SVGEGT. CDR3 protein: CASSHLVSLFYEQYF. CDR3 DNA (partial): TGTGCCAGCAGTCACCTAGTGTCGCTGTTCTACGAG.

This clone was detected many times. The read ends 3 residues before the CDR3 terminus; that terminus is restored from the germline J gene. V usage is TRBV30 and J usage is TRBJ2-3; no clear D. CDR1 is GTSNPN and CDR2 is SVGIG in the germline V gene (reference sequence). The length of the CDR3 is 12 residues. Trimming took off 3 bases at V and 4 bases at J, with 8 bases between the two ends. CDR3 DNA (partial): TGTGCCTGGAGCCCCCGTTCAGATACG. Translating gives CAWSPRSDT. The full CDR3 protein reads CAWSPRSDTQYF. The whole variable domain, filled in from reference TRBV30 and TRBJ2-3, reads SQTIHQWPATLVQPVGSPLSLECTVEGTSNPNLYWYRQAAGRGLQLLFYSVGIGQISSEVPQNLSASRPQDRQFILSSKKLLLSDSGFYLCAWSPRSDTQYFGPGTRLTVL.

Many counts were recorded for this clone. The CDR3 sequence is CASSQRARSRYEQYF. The part of the CDR3 DNA that was read is TGTGCCAGCAGCCAAAGGGCCAGGAGCAGATACGAG. The rearrangement joins TRBV14 to TRBJ2-7; no firm D call. Read data end 3 residues before the CDR3 end; the end is taken from the germline J gene. Per germline, CDR1 SGHDN and CDR2 FVKESK. CDR3 length: 15 residues. Trimming cost V 2 bases and J 4 bases, with 15 bases left between them.